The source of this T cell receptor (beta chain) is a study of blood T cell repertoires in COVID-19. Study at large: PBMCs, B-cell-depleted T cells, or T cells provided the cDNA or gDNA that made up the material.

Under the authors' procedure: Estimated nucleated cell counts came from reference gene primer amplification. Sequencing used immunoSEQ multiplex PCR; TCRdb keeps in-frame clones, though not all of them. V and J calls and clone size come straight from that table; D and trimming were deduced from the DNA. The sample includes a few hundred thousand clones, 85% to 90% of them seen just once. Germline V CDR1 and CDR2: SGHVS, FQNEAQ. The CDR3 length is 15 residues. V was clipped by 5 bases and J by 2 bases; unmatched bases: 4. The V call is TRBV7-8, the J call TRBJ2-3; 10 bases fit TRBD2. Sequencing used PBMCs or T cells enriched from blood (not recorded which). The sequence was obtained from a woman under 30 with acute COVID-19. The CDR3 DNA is TGTGCCAGCAGCCCGACTAGCGGGTACACAGATACGCAGTATTTT. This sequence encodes CASSPTSGYTDTQYF.